This entry describes one TCR beta chain. This clone came up many times. It has no known antigen specificity. No base quality values were provided; no much bigger clone lies one nucleotide off. Taken from the germline V gene (reference sequence), the CDR1 and CDR2 loops are GTSNPN and SVGIG. CDR3 length: 15 amino acids, cysteine to phenylalanine. Only CDR3 DNA is held: 45 bases, read in frame from base 1. Germline trimming: 5 bases from V, 3 bases from J; junction bases outside gene matches: 11. This entry belongs to a study of metastatic and nonmetastatic thyroid tumors (dated by TCRdb to the early 2020s). About the investigation overall: Repertoires from peripheral blood and from tumor or nodule tissue samples of malignant and benign thyroid patients were compared.

None of the patients had been given any treatment before thyroid surgery. Patient clinical samples collected from about 2011 to 2018 were retrospectively analysed using T-cell receptor beta sequencing. Library generation was performed with PCR. Reads for this sample came from an Illumina HiSeq 4000. High-throughput sequencing was used to profile the TCR beta-chain CDR3 region of every patient. As for how the authors treated the data: The researchers built a classifier to tell apart papillary thyroid cancer patients with distant metastasis, based on CDR3 differences among clinicopathological groups. The Shannon index was used to measure repertoire diversity, and the Morisita-Horn index was used to measure how similar tumor and blood repertoires were. TCRdb trimmed public reads at Q25 via fastp, called clones via MiXCR and kept in-frame beta chains. In this record, the V and J calls reflect TCRdb's handling and not the investigators' own analysis. The sample table lists tens of thousands of clones, 20% to 25% of them with a count of one. Together, the top ten hold about 3.9% of the sample.

Overall study results and their limits: In both blood and tumor samples, malignant tumors were reported to have significantly higher TCR beta diversity than benign nodules.

The sequenced material came from blood. The chain is assembled from TRBV30 and TRBJ2-3, and 7 junction bases match TRBD2. The origin of this receptor is a female donor with papillary thyroid cancer or a benign thyroid nodule (not recorded which). Some clones in this sample may be carry-over from other donors' samples. Read as DNA, the sequence is TGTGCCTGGGGAGGTGGGCAGGGAGGGACAGATACGCAGTATTTT. Its coded protein is CAWGGGQGGTDTQYF. Reference TRBV30 and TRBJ2-3 genes cover what lies past the CDR3, so the full variable domain is SQTIHQWPATLVQPVGSPLSLECTVEGTSNPNLYWYRQAAGRGLQLLFYSVGIGQISSEVPQNLSASRPQDRQFILSSKKLLLSDSGFYLCAWGGGQGGTDTQYFGPGTRLTVL.